This entry features one TCR beta chain sequence. What it recognizes is unknown. These data originate in a study of post-analysis software for immune sequencing data. Study summary: The patients showed relapsing-remitting, secondary progressive and progressive-relapsing multiple sclerosis courses. Study-wide findings and caveats: Controls had significantly higher normalized Chao1 diversity than multiple sclerosis patients.

Each TCR beta cDNA library carried unique molecular identifiers. Using its own MiXCR run on the PCR reads, TCRdb lists one record per CDR3 protein. The sample shows fewer than 700,000 distinct CDR3 sequences, 44% of them seen only once. The sequence was collected from a girl under 18 with multiple sclerosis. Source material: blood.

The CDR3 nucleotides read TGTGCCAGCAGCGACCGGACTAGCGGGAGAACAGATACGCAGTATTTT. Amino acid sequence: CASSDRTSGRTDTQYF. The chain combines TRBV7-2 with TRBJ2-3; TRBD2 agrees at 13 bases. V gave up 5 bases and J gave up 3 bases; unmatched junction bases: 5. This CDR3 is built from 16 residues. CDR1 SGHTA and CDR2 FQGNSA come from the germline V gene.